This T cell receptor beta chain was recorded in a study of CXCR3-negative and CXCR3-positive naive CD8 T cells. The CDR3 sequence is 16 residues long. Preparation of TRB cDNA libraries relied on 5' RACE carrying UMI labels. TCRdb re-called the 5' RACE reads, yielding one record per CDR3 amino acid sequence without DNA. The sample table includes about 62,000 distinct CDR3 sequences. This clonotype was obtained from a human donor in good health. Some clones in this sample may be carry-over from other donors' samples. The V and J genes are TRBV23-1 and TRBJ2-7. TRBV23-1 is an ORF; its function is uncertain. Sample: naive CXCR3- CD8+ T cells from blood. Indicated subset: CD45RO-CCR7+CD27+CD95- naive CD8+ T cells lacking CXCR3 (TNR3-). The CDR3 reads CASSQSLPGASYEQYF.